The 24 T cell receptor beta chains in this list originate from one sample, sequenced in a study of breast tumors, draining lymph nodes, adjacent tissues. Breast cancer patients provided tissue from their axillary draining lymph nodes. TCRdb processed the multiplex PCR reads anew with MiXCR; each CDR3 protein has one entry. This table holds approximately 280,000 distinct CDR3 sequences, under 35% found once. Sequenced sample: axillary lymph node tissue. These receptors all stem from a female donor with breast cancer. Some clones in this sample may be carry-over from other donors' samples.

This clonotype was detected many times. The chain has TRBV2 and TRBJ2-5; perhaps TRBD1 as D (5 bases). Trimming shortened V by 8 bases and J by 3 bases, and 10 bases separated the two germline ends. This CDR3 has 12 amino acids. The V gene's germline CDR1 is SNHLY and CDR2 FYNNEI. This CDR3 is CASSTAKETQYF. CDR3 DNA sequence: TGTGCCAGCTCGACAGCAAAAGAGACCCAGTACTTC.

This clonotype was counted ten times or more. The CDR3 DNA reads TGCAGTGCTACCCGCGATCTGTATATCGACGGCTACACCTTC. Residues: CSATRDLYIDGYTF. The chain joins TRBV20-1 to TRBJ1-2; D unresolved. CDR3 length: 14 amino acids. V lost 4 bases and J lost 8, with 20 bases in between. Per germline, CDR1 DFQATT and CDR2 SNEGSKA (reference sequence).

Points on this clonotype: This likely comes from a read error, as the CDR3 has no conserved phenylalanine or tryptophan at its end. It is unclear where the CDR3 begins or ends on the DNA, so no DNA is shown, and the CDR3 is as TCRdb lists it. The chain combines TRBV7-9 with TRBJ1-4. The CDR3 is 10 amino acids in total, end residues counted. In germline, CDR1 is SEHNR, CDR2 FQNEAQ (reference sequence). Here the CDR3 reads CASSSRDSFY.

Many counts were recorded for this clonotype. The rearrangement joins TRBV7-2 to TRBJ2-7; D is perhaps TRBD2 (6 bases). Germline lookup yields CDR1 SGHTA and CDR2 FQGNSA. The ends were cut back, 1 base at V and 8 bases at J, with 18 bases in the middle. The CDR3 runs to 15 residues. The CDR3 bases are TGTGCCAGCAGCTTAGGGGGGAGGAGGATATCGAAGCAGTACTTC. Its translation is CASSLGGRRISKQYF.

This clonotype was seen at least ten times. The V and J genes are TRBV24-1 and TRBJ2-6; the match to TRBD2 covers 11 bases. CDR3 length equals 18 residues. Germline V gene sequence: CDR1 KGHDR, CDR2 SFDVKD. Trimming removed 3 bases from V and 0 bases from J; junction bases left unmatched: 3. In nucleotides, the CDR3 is TGTGCCACCAGTGATCCGGGACTAGCGGCCTCTGGGGCCAACGTCCTGACTTTC. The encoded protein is CATSDPGLAASGANVLTF.

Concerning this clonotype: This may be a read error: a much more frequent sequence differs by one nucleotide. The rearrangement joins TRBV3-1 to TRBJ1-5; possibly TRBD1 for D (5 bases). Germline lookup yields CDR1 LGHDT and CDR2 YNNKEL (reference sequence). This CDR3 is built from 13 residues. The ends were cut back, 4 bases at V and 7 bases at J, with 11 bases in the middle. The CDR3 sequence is CASSRDRRQPQHF. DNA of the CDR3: TGTGCCAGCAGCCGAGACAGACGACAGCCCCAGCATTTT. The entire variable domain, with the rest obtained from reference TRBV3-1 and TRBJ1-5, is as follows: DTAVSQTPKYLVTQMGNDKSIKCEQNLGHDTMYWYKQDSKKFLKIMFSYNNKELIINETVPNRFSPKSPDKAHLNLHINSLELGDSAVYFCASSRDRRQPQHFGDGTRLSIL.

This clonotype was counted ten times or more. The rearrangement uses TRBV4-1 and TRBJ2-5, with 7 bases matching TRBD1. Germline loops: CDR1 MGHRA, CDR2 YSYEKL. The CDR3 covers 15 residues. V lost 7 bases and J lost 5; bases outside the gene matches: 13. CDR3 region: CASKTGQATVETQYF. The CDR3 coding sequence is TGCGCCAGCAAAACTGGACAGGCCACGGTCGAGACCCAGTACTTC.

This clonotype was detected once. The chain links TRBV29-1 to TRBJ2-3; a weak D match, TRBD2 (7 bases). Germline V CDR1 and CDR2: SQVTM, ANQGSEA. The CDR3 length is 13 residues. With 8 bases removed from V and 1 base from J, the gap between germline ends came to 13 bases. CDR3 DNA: TGCAGCTTGGCGGGGGCCCGCACAGATACGCAGTATTTT. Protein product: CSLAGARTDTQYF.

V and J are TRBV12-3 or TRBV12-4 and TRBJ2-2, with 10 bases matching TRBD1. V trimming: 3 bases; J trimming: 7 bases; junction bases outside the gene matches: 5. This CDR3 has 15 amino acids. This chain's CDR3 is CASSFRTGGIGELFF. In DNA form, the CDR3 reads TGTGCCAGCAGTTTCCGGACAGGGGGGATCGGGGAGCTGTTTTTT.

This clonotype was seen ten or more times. The CDR3 reads CASSQEVGVRGYTF. CDR3 in DNA: TGTGCCAGCAGCCAAGAGGTAGGGGTGCGAGGCTACACCTTC. The gene calls are TRBV3-1 and TRBJ1-2; tentatively, D is TRBD1 (5 bases). CDR1 is LGHDT, CDR2 YNNKEL, per germline (reference sequence). The ends were cut back, 0 bases at V and 8 bases at J, with 13 bases in the middle. CDR3 length equals 14 residues.

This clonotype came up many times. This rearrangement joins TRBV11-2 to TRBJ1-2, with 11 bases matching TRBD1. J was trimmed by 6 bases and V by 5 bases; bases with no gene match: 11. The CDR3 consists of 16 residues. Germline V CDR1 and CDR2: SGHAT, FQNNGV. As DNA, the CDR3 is TGTGCCAGCAGCCTGGGGGCGGACAGGGGGCCTCATGGCTACACCTTC. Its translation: CASSLGADRGPHGYTF.

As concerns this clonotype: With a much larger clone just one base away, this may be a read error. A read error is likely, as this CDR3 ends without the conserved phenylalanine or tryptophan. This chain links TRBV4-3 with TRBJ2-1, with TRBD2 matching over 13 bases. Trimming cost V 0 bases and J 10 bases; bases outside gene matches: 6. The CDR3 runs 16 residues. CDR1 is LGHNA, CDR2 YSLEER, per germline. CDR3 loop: CASSQEPGLAGLEQFS. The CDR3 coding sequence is TGCGCCAGCAGCCAAGAACCGGGACTAGCGGGATTGGAGCAGTTCTCC.

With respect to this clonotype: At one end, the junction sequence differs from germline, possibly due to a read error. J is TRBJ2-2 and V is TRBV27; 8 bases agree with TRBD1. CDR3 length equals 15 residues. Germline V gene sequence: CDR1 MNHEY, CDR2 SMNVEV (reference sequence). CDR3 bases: TGTGCCAGCAGTTCCCGGGACAGGTGGACCGGGGAGCTGGTTTTT. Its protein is CASSSRDRWTGELVF.

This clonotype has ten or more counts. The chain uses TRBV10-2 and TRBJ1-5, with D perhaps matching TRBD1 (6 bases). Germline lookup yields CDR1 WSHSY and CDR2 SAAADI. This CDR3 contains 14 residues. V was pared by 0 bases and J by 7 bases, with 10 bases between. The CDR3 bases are TGCGCCAGCAGTGAGTCGTCGGGGGCCCAGCCCCAGCATTTT. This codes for CASSESSGAQPQHF.

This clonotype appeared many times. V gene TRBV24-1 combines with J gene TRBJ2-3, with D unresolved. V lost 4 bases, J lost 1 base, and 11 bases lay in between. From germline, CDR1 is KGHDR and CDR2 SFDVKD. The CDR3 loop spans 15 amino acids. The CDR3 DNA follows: TGTGCCACCAGTGAACCGGACGAACGCACAGATACGCAGTATTTT. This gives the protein CATSEPDERTDTQYF.

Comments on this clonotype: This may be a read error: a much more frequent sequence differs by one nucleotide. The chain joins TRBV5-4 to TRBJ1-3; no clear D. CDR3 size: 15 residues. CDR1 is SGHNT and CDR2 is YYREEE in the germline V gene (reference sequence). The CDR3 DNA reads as TGTGCCGGCAGCTTGGGGTTGAGCTCTGGAAACACCATATATTTT. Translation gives CAGSLGLSSGNTIYF.

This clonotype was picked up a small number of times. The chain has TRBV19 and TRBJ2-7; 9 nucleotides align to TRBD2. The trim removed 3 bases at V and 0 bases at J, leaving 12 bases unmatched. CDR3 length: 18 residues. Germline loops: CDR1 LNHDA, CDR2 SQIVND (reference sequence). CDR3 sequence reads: CASSMSHSGLASSYEQYF. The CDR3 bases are TGTGCCAGTAGTATGTCTCACTCGGGACTAGCCAGCTCCTACGAGCAGTACTTC.

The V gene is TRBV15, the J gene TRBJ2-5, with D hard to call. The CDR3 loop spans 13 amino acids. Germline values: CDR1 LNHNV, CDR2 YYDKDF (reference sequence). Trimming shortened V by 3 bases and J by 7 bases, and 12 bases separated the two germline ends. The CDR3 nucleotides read TGTGCCACCAGCAGCCAAGTGGGCGGGACCCAGTACTTC. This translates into CATSSQVGGTQYF.

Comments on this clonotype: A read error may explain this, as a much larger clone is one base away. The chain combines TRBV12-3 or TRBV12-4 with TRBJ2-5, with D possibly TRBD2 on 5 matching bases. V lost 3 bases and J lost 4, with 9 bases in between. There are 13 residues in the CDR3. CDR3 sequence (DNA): TGTGCCAGCAGTTTCGTGGCGGGAGAGACCCAGTACTTC. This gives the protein CASSFVAGETQYF.

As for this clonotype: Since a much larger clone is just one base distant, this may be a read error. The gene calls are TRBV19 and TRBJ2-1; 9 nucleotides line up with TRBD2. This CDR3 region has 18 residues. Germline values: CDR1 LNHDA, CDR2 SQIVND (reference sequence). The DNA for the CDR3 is TGTGCCAGTGGTATGAGGCGGGAGGGGGGCTATAGCTACAATGAGCAGTTCTTC. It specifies CASGMRREGGYSYNEQFF.

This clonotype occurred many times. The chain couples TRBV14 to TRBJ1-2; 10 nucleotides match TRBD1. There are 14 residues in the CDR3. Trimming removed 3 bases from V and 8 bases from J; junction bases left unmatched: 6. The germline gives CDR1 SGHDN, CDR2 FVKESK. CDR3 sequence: CASSHLTGGYGYTF. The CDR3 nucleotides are TGTGCCAGCAGCCACCTGACAGGGGGCTACGGCTACACCTTC.

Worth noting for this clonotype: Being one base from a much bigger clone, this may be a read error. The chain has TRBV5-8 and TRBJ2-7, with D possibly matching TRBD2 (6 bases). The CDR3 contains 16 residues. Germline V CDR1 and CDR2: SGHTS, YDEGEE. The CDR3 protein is CASSLRGTSRAYVQYF. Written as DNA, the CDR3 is TGTGCCAGCAGCTTGCGGGGGACCTCCCGGGCCTACGTGCAGTACTTC. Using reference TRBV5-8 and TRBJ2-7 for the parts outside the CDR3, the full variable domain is EAGVTQSPTHLIKTRGQQATLRCSPISGHTSVYWYQQALGLGLQFLLWYDEGEERNRGNFPPRFSGRQFPNYSSELNVNALELEDSALYLCASSLRGTSRAYVQYFGPGTRLTVT.

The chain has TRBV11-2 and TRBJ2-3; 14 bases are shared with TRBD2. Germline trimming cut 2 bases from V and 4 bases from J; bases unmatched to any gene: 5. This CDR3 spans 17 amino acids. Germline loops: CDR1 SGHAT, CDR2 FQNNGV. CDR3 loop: CASSLRLAGGRADTQYF. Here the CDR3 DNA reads TGTGCCAGCAGCTTAAGACTAGCGGGAGGGAGGGCAGATACGCAGTATTTT.

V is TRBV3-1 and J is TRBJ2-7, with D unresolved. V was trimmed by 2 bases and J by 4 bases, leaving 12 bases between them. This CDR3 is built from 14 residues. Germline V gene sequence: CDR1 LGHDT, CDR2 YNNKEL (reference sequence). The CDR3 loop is CASSQRQETYEQYF. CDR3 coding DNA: TGTGCCAGCAGCCAACGGCAGGAAACTTACGAGCAGTACTTC.